Presented here are 27 T cell receptor beta chains from one specimen sequenced in a study of blood T cell repertoires in COVID-19. The method was immunoSEQ multiplex PCR; TCRdb's version includes in-frame clones alone and lacks a portion of them. The table shows 200,000 to 300,000 clones, with 75% to 90% occurring only once. Sequenced: peripheral blood. These receptors originate from a human donor in a cohort sampled during active COVID-19.

The genes are TRBV28 and TRBJ2-4; 7 bases are a match to TRBD1. Germline assignment: CDR1 MDHEN and CDR2 SYDVKM. Trimming cost V 6 bases and J 1 base; bases outside gene matches: 21. CDR3 length: 20 residues. This chain's CDR3 is CASSPPGLGGRVGAKNIQYF. CDR3 nucleotide sequence: TGTGCCAGCAGCCCCCCGGGTCTAGGGGGCCGCGTTGGGGCCAAAAACATTCAGTACTTC.

This chain links TRBV24-1 with TRBJ2-2; D call uncertain. Germline-derived CDR1 and CDR2 are KGHDR and SFDVKD. This CDR3 is built from 13 residues. Trimming stripped 0 bases from V and 7 bases from J, with 5 bases between. CDR3 in DNA: TGTGCCACCAGTGATTTGATACACGGGGAGCTGTTTTTT. Translating gives CATSDLIHGELFF.

The V and J genes are TRBV11-2 and TRBJ2-2, with TRBD2 matching 7 bases. Germline V gene data show CDR1 as SGHAT and CDR2 as FQNNGV. The CDR3 contains 18 residues. Germline trimming cut 2 bases from V and 4 bases from J; bases unmatched to any gene: 13. The CDR3 DNA follows: TGTGCCAGCAGCTTAAGGCCCCCTGGCGGGAGTTCCACCGGGGAGCTGTTTTTT. As protein: CASSLRPPGGSSTGELFF.

The rearrangement uses TRBV3-1 (or the pseudogene TRBV3-2) and TRBJ1-3; the D gene is possibly TRBD1 (6 bases). The CDR3 spans 15 residues. Germline values: CDR1 LGHDT, CDR2 YNNKEL (reference sequence). V was shortened by 6 bases and J by 0 bases, with 12 bases between the two germline ends. The chain's CDR3 is CASREQGRSGNTIYF. The CDR3 DNA reads as TGTGCCAGCAGAGAACAGGGTCGCTCTGGAAACACCATATATTTT.

V and J are TRBV5-4 and TRBJ2-7; D gene ambiguous. CDR1 and CDR2 (germline): SGHNT, YYREEE (reference sequence). CDR3 size: 15 residues. The V gene lost 0 bases and the J gene lost 2 bases, with 12 bases spanning the gap. The CDR3 here is CASSLGSGEAYEQYF. As DNA, the CDR3 is TGTGCCAGCAGCTTGGGGTCAGGCGAAGCCTACGAGCAGTACTTC.

The V call is TRBV19, the J call TRBJ2-1; 11 bases are a match to TRBD2. J lost 2 bases, V lost 6 bases, and 3 bases had no gene match. The CDR3 has 15 amino acids. Germline V CDR1 and CDR2: LNHDA, SQIVND (reference sequence). CDR3 region: CASRGSGRAYNEQFF. The CDR3 DNA sequence: TGTGCCAGTAGAGGTAGCGGGAGGGCCTACAATGAGCAGTTCTTC.

This chain connects TRBV28 to TRBJ1-3; 8 bases align to TRBD1. CDR1 and CDR2 (germline): MDHEN, SYDVKM. The CDR3 is 16 amino acids. The V gene end was trimmed by 6 bases and the J gene end by 3 bases; junction bases not matched to a gene: 10. The CDR3 sequence: CASRPTLGQVGNTIYF. CDR3 coding DNA: TGTGCCAGCAGACCCACCCTGGGACAGGTTGGAAACACCATATATTTT.

This clone was counted ten times or more. The chain carries TRBV3-1 (or the pseudogene TRBV3-2) and TRBJ1-1; 8 positions agree with TRBD1. The CDR3 runs to 16 residues. Germline loops: CDR1 LGHDT, CDR2 YNNKEL (reference sequence). The V segment lost 4 bases and the J segment 1 base; nucleotides outside the gene matches: 8. DNA for the CDR3: TGTGCCAGCAGCCGAAATGCGGACAGGGCGAACACTGAAGCTTTCTTT. This encodes CASSRNADRANTEAFF.

This clone was counted a few times. V gene TRBV11-2 combines with J gene TRBJ1-2; D unresolved. The length of the CDR3 is 15 residues. The germline V gene encodes CDR1 SGHAT and CDR2 FQNNGV. V lost 1 base and J 4 bases, leaving 13 bases between the germline ends. CDR3: CASSLGEGPTYGYTF. The DNA of the CDR3 is TGTGCCAGCAGCTTAGGCGAGGGCCCAACCTATGGCTACACCTTC.

This chain joins TRBV7-9 and TRBJ1-4; 7 nucleotides line up with TRBD1. This CDR3 spans 16 amino acids. V lost 5 bases, J lost 8 bases, and 14 bases stayed unmatched. The V gene's germline CDR1 is SEHNR and CDR2 FQNEAQ (reference sequence). This chain's CDR3 is CASSTSPTGQNEKLFF. The CDR3 bases are TGTGCCAGCAGCACCTCCCCGACAGGGCAAAACGAAAAACTGTTTTTT. The full variable domain, completed using reference TRBV7-9 and TRBJ1-4, is DTGVSQNPRHKITKRGQNVTFRCDPISEHNRLYWYRQTLGQGPEFLTYFQNEAQLEKSRLLSDRFSAERPKGSFSTLEIQRTEQGDSAMYLCASSTSPTGQNEKLFFGSGTQLSVL.

V and J are TRBV3-1 (or the pseudogene TRBV3-2) and TRBJ1-4, with a possible D match to TRBD1 (5 bases). The CDR3 totals 14 residues. Trimming cost V 2 bases and J 6 bases, with 10 bases left between them. Germline CDR1 reads LGHDT; CDR2 reads YNNKEL (reference sequence). The CDR3 nucleotides are TGTGCCAGCAGCCAAAACAGGTTAGATGAAAAACTGTTTTTT. Translation gives CASSQNRLDEKLFF.

V is TRBV3-1 (or the pseudogene TRBV3-2) and J is TRBJ1-1, with D possibly matching TRBD1 (6 bases). Trimming stripped 4 bases from V and 4 bases from J, with 19 bases between. CDR3 length: 16 amino acids. Germline CDR1 and CDR2: LGHDT and YNNKEL (reference sequence). CDR3 residues: CASSPSAGAITTEAFF. CDR3 DNA sequence: TGTGCCAGCAGCCCATCGGCAGGGGCGATAACCACTGAAGCTTTCTTT.

V usage is TRBV4-3 and J usage is TRBJ2-2; no clear D. The V end lost 1 base, the J end lost 4 bases, and 10 bases lay between the germline ends. This CDR3 is built from 15 residues. CDR1 is LGHNA, CDR2 YSLEER, per germline. This chain's CDR3 is CASSQVADGTGELFF. The DNA of the CDR3 is TGCGCCAGCAGCCAAGTAGCCGACGGCACCGGGGAGCTGTTTTTT.

This rearrangement joins TRBV6-4 to TRBJ1-6; TRBD1 agrees at 7 bases. The V gene's germline CDR1 is MRHNA and CDR2 SNTAGT. The CDR3 extends over 13 amino acids. The trim removed 6 bases at V and 13 bases at J, leaving 9 bases unmatched. In DNA, the CDR3 is TGTGCCAGCAGCCGAACAGGGGTAGGTCCCCTCCACTTT. Translating it yields CASSRTGVGPLHF.

A few counts support this clone. J is TRBJ1-1 and V is TRBV19; TRBD1 might be the D (5 bases). CDR3 length: 15 residues. Looked up from germline, CDR1 is LNHDA and CDR2 is SQIVND (reference sequence). V was clipped by 6 bases and J by 0 bases, with 14 bases between them. CDR3 DNA sequence: TGTGCCAGTAGCCGCTCCGACAGCCTGAACACTGAAGCTTTCTTT. Protein: CASSRSDSLNTEAFF.

The chain employs TRBV11-2 and TRBJ2-1, with TRBD2 as a possible D gene (6 bases). Trimming stripped 3 bases from V and 9 bases from J, with 12 bases between. The germline V gene has CDR1 SGHAT and CDR2 FQNNGV. CDR3 length equals 13 residues. DNA of the CDR3: TGTGCCAGCAGCTTTGGGACTCCCCTTGAGCAGTTCTTC. It yields the protein CASSFGTPLEQFF.

The chain couples TRBV5-5 to TRBJ1-3, with D hard to call. The V and J ends lost 6 bases and 0 bases respectively, with 10 bases between them. This CDR3 contains 14 residues. Germline assignment: CDR1 SGHKS and CDR2 YYEKEE (reference sequence). The CDR3 DNA reads TGTGCCAGCACCAACAGTCTCTCTGGAAACACCATATATTTT. Amino acid sequence: CASTNSLSGNTIYF.

Notes on this clone: Other DNA sequences from this sample encode an identical CDR3 as well. The chain recombines TRBV18 with TRBJ2-2; D not certain. Deletions cut 3 bases from V and 2 bases from J, with 4 bases between. Germline loops: CDR1 KGHSH, CDR2 LQKENI. The CDR3 has 13 amino acids. CDR3 sequence (DNA): TGTGCCAGCTCACCCTCCAACACCGGGGAGCTGTTTTTT. Translated, it gives CASSPSNTGELFF.

This clone occurred once. The chain has TRBV5-1 and TRBJ1-2; 12 positions match TRBD1. Losses at the gene ends were 4 bases for V and 10 bases for J; bases not matched to a gene: 14. There are 16 residues in the CDR3. Germline CDR1 SGHRS, CDR2 YFSETQ. The CDR3 region is CASSHGNIGTGGAYTF. CDR3 coding DNA: TGCGCCAGCAGCCATGGTAATATCGGGACAGGGGGCGCCTACACCTTC.

As regards this clone: Compared with germline, one end of the junction differs, possibly owing to a read error. CDR3 residues: CASSPSPDRAYEQYF. DNA for the CDR3: TGTGCTAGCAGTCCTTCGCCGGACAGAGCCTACGAGCAGTACTTC. The J gene is TRBJ2-7, the V gene TRBV7-7; possibly TRBD1 for D (6 bases). The CDR3 covers 15 residues. Looked up from germline, CDR1 is SSHAT and CDR2 is FNYEAQ (reference sequence).

The chain links TRBV14 to TRBJ2-1, with TRBD1 identical over 7 bases. The germline V gene encodes CDR1 SGHDN and CDR2 FVKESK. The V and J ends lost 4 bases and 4 bases, in that order; junction bases with no gene match: 10. CDR3 length: 16 residues. The DNA for the CDR3 is TGTGCCAGCAGCCGGTTGGGACAGAGACGATACAATGAGCAGTTCTTC. Residues: CASSRLGQRRYNEQFF.

The chain's CDR3 is CSVAVNYGYTF. CDR3 DNA: TGCAGCGTTGCAGTTAACTATGGCTACACCTTC. This chain joins TRBV29-1 and TRBJ1-2; D unclear. The CDR3 runs to 11 residues. The germline CDR1 and CDR2 sequences are SQVTM and ANQGSEA. The V gene lost 4 bases and the J gene lost 1 base, with 4 bases spanning the gap.

The J gene is TRBJ2-3, the V gene TRBV24-1; TRBD1 matches 7 bases. V lost 4 bases to trimming and J lost 2 bases; unmatched junction nucleotides: 11. From germline, CDR1 is KGHDR and CDR2 SFDVKD. The length of the CDR3 is 17 residues. The CDR3 DNA sequence: TGTGCCACCAGTGACTCTATTCAACAGGGGCTCACAGATACGCAGTATTTT. Its translation is CATSDSIQQGLTDTQYF.

This chain links TRBV27 with TRBJ1-3; D perhaps matches TRBD1 (6 bases). Trimming stripped 4 bases from V and 0 bases from J, with 16 bases between. Germline V gene data show CDR1 as MNHEY and CDR2 as SMNVEV (reference sequence). The CDR3 is 17 residues long. The CDR3 DNA is TGTGCCAGCAGTTACGCCGGGGGGCCTAGCTCTGGAAACACCATATATTTT. Encoded protein: CASSYAGGPSSGNTIYF.

The rearrangement uses TRBV5-8 and TRBJ2-5, with 8 bases matching TRBD2. CDR3 size: 15 residues. The trim removed 5 bases at V and 5 bases at J, leaving 11 bases unmatched. Per the germline V gene, CDR1 is SGHTS and CDR2 is YDEGEE. This chain's CDR3 is CASRAGGSGVETQYF. CDR3 coding DNA: TGTGCCAGCAGGGCGGGAGGTAGCGGTGTGGAGACCCAGTACTTC.

As for this clone: Other DNA sequences from this sample encode an identical CDR3 as well. This chain links TRBV18 with TRBJ1-6; 9 bases line up with TRBD1. CDR1 is KGHSH and CDR2 is LQKENI in the germline V gene. The V and J ends lost 4 bases and 7 bases, in that order; junction bases with no gene match: 2. This CDR3 has 14 residues. As DNA, the CDR3 is TGTGCCAGCTCACGGGACAGGGCGAATTCACCCCTCCACTTT. This encodes CASSRDRANSPLHF.

CDR3 bases: TGTGCCAGCAGTGTTTTTAGGGGAGGAGAGACCCAGTACTTC. Translated, it gives CASSVFRGGETQYF. This chain links TRBV6-4 with TRBJ2-5; the D gene is possibly TRBD2 (6 bases). Germline loops: CDR1 MRHNA, CDR2 SNTAGT. The CDR3 totals 14 residues. V lost 4 bases and J 4 bases, leaving 13 bases between the germline ends.